The clone carrying this T cell receptor (beta chain) has only a few counts. Here immunoSEQ multiplex PCR was the method, and the copy in TCRdb shows in-frame clones only, minus some. This sample has more than 55,000 clones, with roughly 89% found just once. The data derive from a study of T cell responses to AZD1222 COVID-19 vaccine. The V gene lost 4 bases and the J gene lost 7 bases, with 11 bases spanning the gap. Per germline, CDR1 MRHNA and CDR2 SNTAGT. The CDR3 length is 13 residues. This specimen consisted of peripheral blood, obtained 28 days after the second AZD1222 dose. The TCR was taken from an adult who received the AZD1222 COVID-19 vaccine. The chain links TRBV6-4 to TRBJ2-1; a weak D match, TRBD1 (6 bases). The CDR3 coding sequence is TGTGCCAGCAGTGGCCTCAGGGGAAATGAGCAGTTCTTC. Amino acids: CASSGLRGNEQFF.